This T cell receptor (beta chain) was recorded in a study of identical twins. Trimming stripped 5 bases from V and 0 bases from J, with 11 bases between. Germline V gene lookup returns CDR1 SGHTA and CDR2 FQGNSA. The CDR3 is made up of 14 amino acids. TCRdb called the 5' RACE reads again in MiXCR, with one record for every CDR3 protein. The sample includes 400,000 to 550,000 distinct CDR3 sequences, under 25% of them seen just once. The same specimen was also included in a second study, on T cells expressing NK-cell markers. That investigation notes: There were several donors in whom these clonotypes also led the CD3+CD56-NKG2C+ fraction.

This chain uses TRBV7-2 with TRBJ2-7; D is unclear. The sequencing input was CD4+ T cells sorted from blood. This sequence was found in a young woman in good health. CDR3 nucleotides: TGTGCCAGCAGCCCTGATTTTAGCTCCTACGAGCAGTACTTC. Its protein product is CASSPDFSSYEQYF.